Following are 7 T cell receptor beta chains from one sample sequenced in a study of T cell repertoires in ileal Crohn's disease. Time point in this sample: neoterminal ileum biopsy at postoperative endoscopy, about 6 months after surgery. The data were produced by immunoSEQ multiplex PCR, yet TCRdb's version contains in-frame clones alone and is incomplete. The sample has about 62,000 clones, about 89% seen once. Material for sequencing was ileal tissue. The receptor set was obtained from an adult with Crohn's disease.

This clone has just one count. The chain employs TRBV2 and TRBJ1-1, with 9 bases lining up with TRBD1. CDR1 and CDR2 (germline): SNHLY, FYNNEI. V was pared by 5 bases and J by 5 bases, with 6 bases of the junction left unmatched. This CDR3 is built from 14 residues. The DNA for the CDR3 is TGTGCCAGCAGTTCAGGACAGGGGCGGACTGAAGCTTTCTTT. Its translation: CASSSGQGRTEAFF.

This clone was seen a few times. The chain carries TRBV2 and TRBJ1-2; the match to TRBD1 covers 7 bases. The CDR3 runs 14 residues. With 6 bases clipped from V and 4 bases from J, the junction kept 8 bases outside the gene matches. Per germline, CDR1 SNHLY and CDR2 FYNNEI. CDR3 in amino acids: CASRAGTDSYGYTF. CDR3 in DNA: TGTGCCAGCAGGGCCGGGACAGACTCCTATGGCTACACCTTC.

The chain joins TRBV6-6 to TRBJ2-5, with TRBD1 matching over 9 bases. Losses at the gene ends were 2 bases for V and 4 bases for J; bases not matched to a gene: 5. The germline CDR1 and CDR2 sequences are MNHNY and SVGAGI (reference sequence). The CDR3 is 15 amino acids. CDR3 in amino acids: CASSYPGQGRETQYF. DNA for the CDR3: TGTGCCAGCAGTTACCCGGGACAGGGACGAGAGACCCAGTACTTC.

This clone came up once. The chain has TRBV29-1 and TRBJ1-1; the D is unclear. The CDR3 consists of 11 residues. V dropped 6 bases and J dropped 3 bases, with 8 bases sitting between them. Germline V gives CDR1 SQVTM, CDR2 ANQGSEA. The CDR3 sequence is CSVQRDTEAFF. The CDR3 nucleotides are TGCAGCGTGCAGCGGGACACTGAAGCTTTCTTT.

The gene calls are TRBV30 and TRBJ2-2; TRBD2 matches 8 bases. Germline V gene data show CDR1 as GTSNPN and CDR2 as SVGIG (reference sequence). This CDR3 is built from 16 residues. The junction had 8 bases not matched to a gene; V was cut back by 3 bases and J by 2 bases. The CDR3 protein is CAWRPFAGGNTGELFF. In nucleotides, the CDR3 is TGTGCCTGGAGGCCCTTCGCGGGAGGAAACACCGGGGAGCTGTTTTTT.

The CDR3 region is CASSFGTGRSGELFF. DNA for the CDR3: TGTGCCAGCAGCTTCGGGACAGGGAGATCCGGGGAGCTGTTTTTT. The chain employs TRBV5-6 and TRBJ2-2; 9 bases match TRBD1. CDR3 size: 15 residues. With V trimmed by 2 bases and J by 6 bases, 5 bases remained unmatched. Germline V CDR1 and CDR2: SGHDT, YYEEEE.

The rearrangement joins TRBV27 to TRBJ1-1, with 10 nucleotides matching TRBD1. V trimming: 5 bases; J trimming: 6 bases; junction bases outside the gene matches: 12. Germline loops: CDR1 MNHEY, CDR2 SMNVEV (reference sequence). The CDR3 extends over 16 amino acids. CDR3 protein: CASSRPTGGVPSEAFF. Written as DNA, the CDR3 is TGTGCCAGCAGTAGACCGACAGGGGGCGTACCCTCTGAAGCTTTCTTT.